This TCR beta chain was documented in a study of tumor-infiltrating lymphocytes in primary liver carcinoma. The wider study: The tumors, T1-T3 N0M0 lesions, were roughly 4.2 to 11 cm across. The study, taken as a whole, reports: Tumor specimens were characterized by a significantly higher top-250-clone fraction than blood (p = 0.039).

RNA and DNA were co-extracted from around 20-30 mg of unsorted bulk tissue. Treatment of the patients' primary liver carcinoma consisted of surgical resection. Every tumor was sampled at five separate regions. The germline CDR1 and CDR2 sequences are SGHAT and FQDESV (reference sequence). There are 12 residues in the CDR3. The template, approximately 500 ng total RNA, yielded TCR beta cDNA made with a constant-region primer. ARM-PCR, slightly modified, supplied the TCR beta libraries through three nested multiplex PCR rounds. Primers for the first two PCR rounds were TRBV1-TRBV30 forward primers and a C-beta reverse primer (around 10 cycles per round). TCRdb used MiXCR to reprocess the multiplex PCR reads, holding one entry per CDR3 protein. This repertoire shows 100,000 or so distinct CDR3 sequences, around 63% found once; its top ten account for more than 8%. For this clonotype: Antigen specificity is unknown. The conserved final phenylalanine or tryptophan is absent from the CDR3, which likely points to a read error.

This chain connects TRBV11-1 to TRBJ2-7; a weak D match, TRBD1 (5 bases). The origin of this receptor is a woman aged 60 to 75 with primary liver carcinoma and hepatitis B virus infection. Input material: liver tumor tissue from sampling region 5. The subset here: tumor region T5, tumor centre. In nucleotides, the CDR3 is TGTGCCATCAGCATCGACAGAGGCGAGCAGTACTCC. This translates into CAISIDRGEQYS.